Following are 20 T cell receptor beta chains from one sample sequenced in a study of cytomegalovirus exposure and HLA in healthy donors. PCR involved 60 Vbeta and 13 Jbeta primers. Profiled with immunoSEQ multiplex PCR; TCRdb holds only in-frame clones, not every one. This sample has 150,000 to 200,000 clones; roughly 82% occur once, and the top ten carry about 1.5%. The sample was PBMCs. These receptors came from a man aged 35-49 years in good health and CMV-seronegative.

This clone was seen a handful of times. The chain carries TRBV28 and TRBJ1-2; 7 bases are a match to TRBD1. The CDR3 consists of 15 residues. Germline values: CDR1 MDHEN, CDR2 SYDVKM. V shed 6 bases and J 4 bases; nucleotides not matched to a gene: 11. CDR3 protein: CASRRQGILTYGYTF. Written as DNA, the CDR3 is TGTGCCAGCAGAAGACAGGGAATCCTGACCTATGGCTACACCTTC.

The J gene is TRBJ2-7, the V gene TRBV5-1, with TRBD1 as a possible D gene (5 bases). Trimming took 2 bases from V and 5 from J, leaving 14 bases between them. There are 14 residues in the CDR3. CDR1 and CDR2 from the germline V gene are SGHRS and YFSETQ. The CDR3 DNA follows: TGCGCCAGCAGCTTAATGGTAGGGGCCAACGAGCAGTACTTC. It is translated as CASSLMVGANEQYF.

The CDR3 is CASSLTAGVSTDTQYF. The CDR3, as DNA: TGCGCCAGCAGCCTTACGGCGGGAGTAAGCACAGATACGCAGTATTTT. The chain recombines TRBV4-3 with TRBJ2-3; 7 nucleotides align to TRBD2. With 4 bases clipped from V and 0 bases from J, the junction kept 7 bases outside the gene matches. Looked up from germline, CDR1 is LGHNA and CDR2 is YSLEER. The CDR3 is made up of 16 amino acids.

The V call is TRBV5-5, the J call TRBJ1-3; no definite D call. The CDR3 covers 15 residues. Looked up from germline, CDR1 is SGHKS and CDR2 is YYEKEE (reference sequence). The V and J ends lost 0 bases and 0 bases respectively, with 7 bases between them. DNA for the CDR3: TGTGCCAGCAGCTTGGGGCCAAACTCTGGAAACACCATATATTTT. It specifies CASSLGPNSGNTIYF.

This clone appeared a few times. This CDR3 reads CAWSYLGRNTEAFF. CDR3 nucleotides: TGTGCCTGGAGTTACTTGGGCAGGAACACTGAAGCTTTCTTT. V and J are TRBV30 and TRBJ1-1; D not certain. V was shortened by 2 bases and J by 1 base, with 11 bases between the two germline ends. Germline V gives CDR1 GTSNPN, CDR2 SVGIG (reference sequence). This CDR3 has 14 amino acids.

The chain combines TRBV6-6 with TRBJ1-3, with D perhaps TRBD1 (5 bases). The ends were cut back, 1 base at V and 0 bases at J, with 10 bases in the middle. Germline lookup yields CDR1 MNHNY and CDR2 SVGAGI (reference sequence). CDR3 length: 16 amino acids. CDR3 amino acids: CASSYFERGSGNTIYF. The CDR3 bases are TGTGCCAGCAGTTACTTCGAAAGGGGCTCTGGAAACACCATATATTTT.

The chain uses TRBV7-9 and TRBJ2-7; perhaps TRBD2 as D (5 bases). V was clipped by 5 bases and J by 5 bases, with 13 bases between them. CDR1 SEHNR and CDR2 FQNEAQ come from the germline V gene (reference sequence). This CDR3 has 13 amino acids. For the CDR3, the DNA is TGTGCCAGCAGCGACTCGGAGGTCGACGAGCAGTACTTC. It codes for CASSDSEVDEQYF.

The J gene is TRBJ2-3, the V gene TRBV2, with 8 bases fitting TRBD2. The trim removed 8 bases at V and 5 bases at J, leaving 3 bases unmatched. Germline CDR1 is SNHLY and CDR2 is FYNNEI. The CDR3 has 12 amino acids. The CDR3 reads CASGTSGDTQYF. CDR3 DNA: TGTGCCAGCGGAACTAGCGGAGATACGCAGTATTTT. Filled out from reference TRBV2 and TRBJ2-3, the complete variable domain reads EPEVTQTPSHQVTQMGQEVILRCVPISNHLYFYWYRQILGQKVEFLVSFYNNEISEKSEIFDDQFSVERPDGSNFTLKIRSTKLEDSAMYFCASGTSGDTQYFGPGTRLTVL.

This chain connects TRBV29-1 to TRBJ1-2, with 12 bases fitting TRBD1. The CDR3 has 13 residues. CDR1 is SQVTM and CDR2 is ANQGSEA in the germline V gene. With V trimmed by 8 bases and J by 8 bases, 9 bases remained unmatched. CDR3: CSTSGTGGWGYTF. The DNA of the CDR3 is TGCAGCACCAGCGGGACAGGGGGCTGGGGCTACACCTTC.

The chain is built from TRBV29-1 and TRBJ2-1, with 8 bases fitting TRBD1. The CDR3 contains 15 residues. CDR1 is SQVTM and CDR2 is ANQGSEA in the germline V gene. Germline trimming cut 3 bases from V and 7 bases from J; bases unmatched to any gene: 11. The CDR3 sequence is CSVEGTGGTRNEQFF. CDR3 DNA sequence: TGCAGCGTTGAGGGAACAGGGGGTACAAGGAATGAGCAGTTCTTC.

The rearrangement uses TRBV7-9 and TRBJ1-2, with 7 bases identical to TRBD1. CDR1 is SEHNR, CDR2 FQNEAQ, per germline (reference sequence). CDR3 length: 14 amino acids. Losses at the gene ends were 5 bases for V and 5 bases for J; bases not matched to a gene: 8. CDR3 protein: CASSPEWDSYGYTF. The CDR3 nucleotides read TGTGCCAGCAGCCCCGAATGGGACAGTTATGGCTACACCTTC.

V and J are TRBV18 and TRBJ2-6, with 8 bases identical to TRBD1. The CDR3 runs to 19 residues. V shed 2 bases, J shed 0 bases, and the junction held 9 bases outside the gene matches. CDR1 and CDR2 from the germline V gene are KGHSH and LQKENI. The CDR3 nucleotides read TGTGCCAGCTCACCAACCTCTGGACAGGGTGACTCTGGGGCCAACGTCCTGACTTTC. This sequence encodes CASSPTSGQGDSGANVLTF.

This chain uses TRBV6-5 with TRBJ1-1, with TRBD1 matching 8 bases. Germline V gene sequence: CDR1 MNHEY, CDR2 SVGAGI. The ends lost 5 bases at V and 6 bases at J; junction bases unmatched: 8. This CDR3 is 14 amino acids long. The CDR3 protein is CASSRDRLSPEAFF. Here the CDR3 DNA reads TGTGCCAGCAGTCGGGACAGGTTGAGTCCTGAAGCTTTCTTT.

The V call is TRBV11-2, the J call TRBJ2-5; D is perhaps TRBD2 (6 bases). V was pared by 0 bases and J by 2 bases, with 10 bases between. The CDR3 is 15 residues long. Germline CDR1 SGHAT, CDR2 FQNNGV. The CDR3 DNA reads TGTGCCAGCAGCTTAGAGGTTGGGGGGCAAGAGACCCAGTACTTC. Protein product: CASSLEVGGQETQYF.

In nucleotides, the CDR3 is TGTGCCAGCAGCCTGTTCGGGACGGGGGTAAGGGGCGATACGCAGTATTTT. Protein: CASSLFGTGVRGDTQYF. The chain links TRBV7-9 to TRBJ2-3, with D tentatively TRBD2 (6 bases). CDR1 SEHNR and CDR2 FQNEAQ come from the germline V gene (reference sequence). The CDR3 has 17 residues. V lost 5 bases to trimming and J lost 6 bases, with 24 bases between them.

Concerning this clone itself: The sample carries other DNA sequences with the same CDR3. CDR3 amino acids: CASSLSGFTEAFF. The CDR3 coding sequence is TGTGCCAGCAGCCTAAGCGGATTCACTGAAGCTTTCTTT. The J gene is TRBJ1-1, the V gene TRBV28; no definite D call. The V end was cut by 6 bases, the J end by 4 bases, with 12 bases between. Germline CDR1 MDHEN, CDR2 SYDVKM. There are 13 residues in the CDR3.

The chain is built from TRBV20-1 and TRBJ2-5; D call uncertain. With the DNA end fitting TRBJ2-7 better, the J assignment may be wrong. The CDR3 is 11 residues long. Germline V gives CDR1 DFQATT, CDR2 SNEGSKA (reference sequence). The CDR3 is CSARVTYEQYF. Written as DNA, the CDR3 is TGCAGTGCTAGGGTAACCTACGAGCAGTACTTC.

This clone was counted a single time. The same CDR3 also results from other DNA sequences found in this sample. The chain uses TRBV30 and TRBJ1-1, with D perhaps matching TRBD1 (6 bases). The CDR3 is 11 amino acids. CDR1 and CDR2 from the germline V gene are GTSNPN and SVGIG (reference sequence). Trimming cost V 2 bases and J 5 bases, with 6 bases left between them. Written as DNA, the CDR3 is TGTGCCTGGAGTAGGGGGACTGAAGCTTTCTTT. This sequence encodes CAWSRGTEAFF.

V usage is TRBV4-3 and J usage is TRBJ2-1, with unresolved D. The CDR3 runs to 16 residues. V lost 0 bases and J lost 1, with 10 bases in between. Per the germline V gene, CDR1 is LGHNA and CDR2 is YSLEER. The DNA of the CDR3 is TGCGCCAGCAGCCAAGAACTCTCTTATTCCTACAATGAGCAGTTCTTC. Amino acids: CASSQELSYSYNEQFF.

This chain links TRBV28 with TRBJ2-5; 7 bases agree with TRBD2. Losses at the gene ends were 2 bases for V and 5 bases for J; bases not matched to a gene: 5. The germline V gene has CDR1 MDHEN and CDR2 SYDVKM. This CDR3 spans 14 amino acids. In DNA, the CDR3 is TGTGCCAGCAGTTTAGTTAGCGGGTTGGAGACCCAGTACTTC. Encoded protein: CASSLVSGLETQYF.